The present TCR beta chain was sequenced within a study of shared clonotypes between healthy human individuals. Study information: CD4 naive and memory got three plates each, CD8 naive two, CD8 memory one.

Trimming stripped 4 bases from V and 4 bases from J, with 13 bases between. Germline CDR1 is MGHDK and CDR2 is SYGVNS. There are 15 residues in the CDR3. TCRdb keeps only in-frame clones here, not all; method: immunoSEQ multiplex PCR. The data hold more than 2,000,000 clones, with 85% to 95% observed a single time. This rearrangement joins TRBV25-1 to TRBJ1-4, with D possibly matching TRBD1 (5 bases). The source material was naive CD4+ T cells from PBMCs. Subset of the sample: CD45RA+ positively selected. This TCR was sampled from a man aged 18 to 29 in good health. Some clones in this sample may be carry-over from other donors' samples. CDR3 nucleotides: TGTGCCAGCAGTGGTCAAGGGGCGGTTAATGAAAAACTGTTTTTT. This encodes CASSGQGAVNEKLFF.